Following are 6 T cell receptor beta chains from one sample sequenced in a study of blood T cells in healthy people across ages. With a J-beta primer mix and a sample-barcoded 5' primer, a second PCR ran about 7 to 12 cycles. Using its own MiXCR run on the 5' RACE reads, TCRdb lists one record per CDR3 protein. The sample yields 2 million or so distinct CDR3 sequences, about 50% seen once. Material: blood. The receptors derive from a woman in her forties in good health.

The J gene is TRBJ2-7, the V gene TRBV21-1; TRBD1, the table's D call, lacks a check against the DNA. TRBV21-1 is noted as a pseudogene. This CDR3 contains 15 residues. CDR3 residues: CASSKYGVPSYEQYF. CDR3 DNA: TGTGCCAGCAGCAAATACGGCGTCCCTAGCTACGAGCAGTACTTC.

The CDR3 loop reads CASSTHRGRTDGYTF. The CDR3 DNA sequence: TGTGCCAGCAGCACCCACAGGGGGCGAACGGATGGCTACACCTTC. The V call is TRBV7-2, the J call TRBJ1-2, with 9 bases that match TRBD1. Germline V gene data show CDR1 as SGHTA and CDR2 as FQGNSA. The length of the CDR3 is 15 residues. Trimming removed 5 bases from V and 6 bases from J; junction bases left unmatched: 10.

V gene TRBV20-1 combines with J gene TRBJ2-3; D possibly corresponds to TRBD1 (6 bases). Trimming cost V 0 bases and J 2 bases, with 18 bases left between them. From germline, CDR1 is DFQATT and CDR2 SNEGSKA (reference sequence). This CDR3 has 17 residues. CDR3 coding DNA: TGCAGTGCTAGAGATCCTAGACAGGCCGTTTTCACAGATACGCAGTATTTT. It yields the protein CSARDPRQAVFTDTQYF.

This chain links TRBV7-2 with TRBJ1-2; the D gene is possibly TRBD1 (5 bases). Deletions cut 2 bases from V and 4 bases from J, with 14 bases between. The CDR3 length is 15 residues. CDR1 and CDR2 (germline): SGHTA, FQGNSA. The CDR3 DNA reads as TGTGCCAGCAGCTTACGTTACGACAGACTCTATGGCTACACCTTC. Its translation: CASSLRYDRLYGYTF.

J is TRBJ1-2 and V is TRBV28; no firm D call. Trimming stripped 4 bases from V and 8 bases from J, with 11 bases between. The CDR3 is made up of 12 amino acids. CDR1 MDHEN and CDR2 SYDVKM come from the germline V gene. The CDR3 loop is CASSSASLGYTF. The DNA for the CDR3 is TGTGCCAGCAGTTCGGCGTCTCTCGGCTACACCTTC.

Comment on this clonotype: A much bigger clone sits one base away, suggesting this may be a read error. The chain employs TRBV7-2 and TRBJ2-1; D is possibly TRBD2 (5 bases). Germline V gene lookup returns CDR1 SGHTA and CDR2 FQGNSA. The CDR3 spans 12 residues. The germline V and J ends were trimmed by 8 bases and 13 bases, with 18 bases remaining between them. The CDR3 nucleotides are TGTGCCAGCTCACGATACGGGGAGACCCAGTTCTTC. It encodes CASSRYGETQFF.